This T cell receptor beta chain was identified in a study of blood T cell repertoires in COVID-19. The overall study: Acute-phase and convalescent COVID-19 samples originated in the United States, Italy and Spain. In each case, the material was cDNA or gDNA derived from T cells, B-cell-depleted T cells, or PBMCs.

As handled by the study authors: Estimated nucleated cell counts came from reference gene primer amplification. Assay: immunoSEQ multiplex PCR; the TCRdb copy retains only in-frame clones and omits some. V, J and clone size derive from that table, while D and trimming were established from the DNA sequence. This table holds hundreds of thousands of clones, around 87% found once. The sequencing sample was made of peripheral blood. This TCR came from a man aged 55 to 70 with acute or convalescent COVID-19.

The CDR3 sequence: CASSSQGLGTDTQYF. The CDR3 coding sequence is TGTGCCAGCAGCTCACAGGGGTTAGGGACAGATACGCAGTATTTT. This chain joins TRBV5-4 and TRBJ2-3, with 7 bases aligning to TRBD1. CDR1 and CDR2 (germline): SGHNT, YYREEE (reference sequence). The CDR3 is made up of 15 amino acids. The junction had 7 bases not matched to a gene; V was cut back by 3 bases and J by 3 bases.